The 27 T cell receptor beta chains given below trace back to one sample, sequenced in a study of T cell clones after liver transplantation. Method: immunoSEQ multiplex PCR; TCRdb's copy keeps in-frame clones and lacks some. The table has 85,000 to 130,000 clones, around 83% seen once. The sample consisted of CD4+ T cells from blood, taken before liver transplant. Receptor source: a human donor who received a liver transplant.

The rearrangement links TRBV5-1 to TRBJ2-5, with D possibly TRBD2 on 5 matching bases. Germline V CDR1 and CDR2: SGHRS, YFSETQ. V lost 1 base, J lost 2 bases, and 9 bases lay in between. CDR3 length: 14 amino acids. CDR3 nucleotides: TGCGCCAGCAGCTTGTTGACGGGACAAGAGACCCAGTACTTC. Protein sequence: CASSLLTGQETQYF.

This clone was seen a single time. V usage is TRBV28 and J usage is TRBJ2-3; D gene unclear. The CDR3 has 15 residues. Trimming left V 5 bases short and J 5 bases short, with 17 bases between. CDR1 is MDHEN and CDR2 is SYDVKM in the germline V gene. The CDR3: CASSPSGLGRDTQYF. The DNA for the CDR3 is TGTGCCAGCAGTCCCTCTGGATTGGGTAGAGATACGCAGTATTTT.

This clone was detected only once. The genes are TRBV5-6 and TRBJ2-1, with a weak D call TRBD2 (6 bases). The CDR3 totals 15 residues. V was cut by 2 bases and J by 4 bases, with 13 bases left in between. The V gene's germline CDR1 is SGHDT and CDR2 YYEEEE. The CDR3 sequence is CASSLAVGRYNEQFF. The CDR3 DNA reads as TGTGCCAGCAGCTTAGCTGTTGGGAGGTACAATGAGCAGTTCTTC. The full variable domain, completed using reference TRBV5-6 and TRBJ2-1, is DAGVTQSPTHLIKTRGQQVTLRCSPKSGHDTVSWYQQALGQGPQFIFQYYEEEERQRGNFPDRFSGHQFPNYSSELNVNALLLGDSALYLCASSLAVGRYNEQFFGPGTRLTVL.

This clone has a handful of counts. This chain uses TRBV28 with TRBJ1-2; 9 bases align to TRBD1. This CDR3 spans 13 amino acids. Losses at the gene ends were 4 bases for V and 7 bases for J; bases not matched to a gene: 4. The germline V gene has CDR1 MDHEN and CDR2 SYDVKM. CDR3 sequence (DNA): TGTGCCAGCAGTTCACAGGGGGCATCTGGCTACACCTTC. It yields the protein CASSSQGASGYTF.

CDR3 amino acids: CASSSRESFVNIQYF. The CDR3 DNA reads as TGTGCCAGTAGTTCGCGGGAGAGCTTTGTAAACATTCAGTACTTC. This chain uses TRBV19 with TRBJ2-4, with 7 nucleotides matching TRBD2. Germline CDR1 and CDR2: LNHDA and SQIVND (reference sequence). The CDR3 totals 15 residues. V dropped 5 bases and J dropped 6; count of bases not matched to a gene: 10. Full variable domain (missing parts from reference TRBV19 and TRBJ2-4): DGGITQSPKYLFRKEGQNVTLSCEQNLNHDAMYWYRQDPGQGLRLIYYSQIVNDFQKGDIAEGYSVSREKKESFPLTVTSAQKNPTAFYLCASSSRESFVNIQYFGAGTRLSVL.

The chain uses TRBV5-1 and TRBJ2-1; D may be TRBD1 (6 bases). CDR3 length: 15 amino acids. V lost 0 bases and J 7 bases, leaving 14 bases between the germline ends. Germline CDR1 and CDR2: SGHRS and YFSETQ. CDR3 region: CASSLAGVGQNEQFF. CDR3 nucleotides: TGCGCCAGCAGCTTGGCTGGGGTGGGACAAAATGAGCAGTTCTTC.

The chain is built from TRBV6-6 and TRBJ2-2; D not certain. Germline CDR1 MNHNY, CDR2 SVGAGI (reference sequence). V was shortened by 0 bases and J by 4 bases, with 6 bases between the two germline ends. This CDR3 is 14 amino acids long. In nucleotides, the CDR3 is TGTGCCAGCAGTTACTCAGGGCGCACCGGGGAGCTGTTTTTT. Protein product: CASSYSGRTGELFF.

A single count supports this clone. The chain links TRBV7-3 to TRBJ2-6, with a tentative D call TRBD1 (6 bases). Trimming removed 5 bases from V and 0 bases from J, with 11 bases in between. Looked up from germline, CDR1 is SGHTA and CDR2 is FQGTGA. The CDR3 loop spans 16 amino acids. The CDR3, as DNA: TGTGCCAGCAGCCTAAGGGGGAACTCTGGGGCCAACGTCCTGACTTTC. Translation: CASSLRGNSGANVLTF.

The chain has TRBV9 and TRBJ2-7, with unresolved D. The CDR3 loop spans 17 amino acids. Germline lookup yields CDR1 SGDLS and CDR2 YYNGEE. The V and J ends lost 4 bases and 3 bases respectively, with 23 bases between them. The CDR3 DNA reads TGTGCCAGCAGCTACCCTTCAAAGTCGATGTTCAGCTACGAGCAGTACTTC. This sequence encodes CASSYPSKSMFSYEQYF. The full variable domain, in which reference TRBV9 and TRBJ2-7 provide the parts outside the CDR3, is DSGVTQTPKHLITATGQRVTLRCSPRSGDLSVYWYQQSLDQGLQFLIQYYNGEERAKGNILERFSAQQFPDLHSELNLSSLELGDSALYFCASSYPSKSMFSYEQYFGPGTRLTVT.

The sample holds a few counts of this clone. The chain is built from TRBV6-6 and TRBJ1-1; D is unclear. The V end lost 0 bases, the J end lost 2 bases, and 10 bases lay between the germline ends. This CDR3 has 15 amino acids. From germline, CDR1 is MNHNY and CDR2 SVGAGI (reference sequence). The DNA for the CDR3 is TGTGCCAGCAGTTACTCCAAGACGCGAAACACTGAAGCTTTCTTT. Translated, it gives CASSYSKTRNTEAFF.

The V and J genes are TRBV15 and TRBJ2-1; TRBD2 aligns across 8 bases. Germline CDR1 is LNHNV and CDR2 is YYDKDF (reference sequence). Trimming took 6 bases from V and 6 from J; bases not matched to a gene: 10. The CDR3 sequence is 15 residues long. CDR3 DNA sequence: TGTGCCACCAGTTCGCTCCGGGGGGGAGCCAATGAGCAGTTCTTC. Amino acid sequence: CATSSLRGGANEQFF.

The chain links TRBV6-1 to TRBJ2-2; D is unclear. CDR3 length: 11 residues. CDR1 is MNHNS, CDR2 SASEGT, per germline. Trimming removed 6 bases from V and 2 bases from J, with 1 base in between. The DNA for the CDR3 is TGTGCCAGCAGCAACACCGGGGAGCTGTTTTTT. Translation: CASSNTGELFF.

The DNA for the CDR3 is TGTGCCAGCATGTTTCTAGCGAACACCGGGGAGCTGTTTTTT. Residues: CASMFLANTGELFF. The V call is TRBV2, the J call TRBJ2-2, with D unclear. CDR3 size: 14 residues. The germline CDR1 and CDR2 sequences are SNHLY and FYNNEI. V lost 7 bases and J lost 0, with 9 bases in between. The full variable domain, rest sourced from reference TRBV2 and TRBJ2-2, is EPEVTQTPSHQVTQMGQEVILRCVPISNHLYFYWYRQILGQKVEFLVSFYNNEISEKSEIFDDQFSVERPDGSNFTLKIRSTKLEDSAMYFCASMFLANTGELFFGEGSRLTVL.

This chain connects TRBV11-2 to TRBJ2-1; TRBD2 is a possible D gene (5 bases). CDR1 and CDR2 from the germline V gene are SGHAT and FQNNGV. The length of the CDR3 is 13 residues. With 1 base removed from V and 8 bases from J, the gap between germline ends came to 9 bases. Written as DNA, the CDR3 is TGTGCCAGCAGCTTAGTCTCGGGGTATGAGCAGTTCTTC. This encodes CASSLVSGYEQFF.

The CDR3: CAGLAGGPNEQFF. The CDR3 region has the DNA TGTGCCGGACTAGCGGGGGGGCCCAATGAGCAGTTCTTC. The V and J genes are TRBV19 and TRBJ2-1; 15 bases are shared with TRBD2. CDR1 LNHDA and CDR2 SQIVND come from the germline V gene (reference sequence). This CDR3 is 13 amino acids long. With V trimmed by 11 bases and J by 6 bases, 2 bases remained unmatched.

This chain links TRBV6-6 with TRBJ2-3; D not resolved. Trimming cost V 6 bases and J 0 bases, with 4 bases left between them. Per germline, CDR1 MNHNY and CDR2 SVGAGI (reference sequence). The CDR3 covers 12 residues. The CDR3 spells CASSQSTDTQYF. The CDR3 region has the DNA TGTGCCAGCAGCCAAAGCACAGATACGCAGTATTTT.

The rearrangement links TRBV6-5 to TRBJ1-1; D unresolved. The V and J ends lost 0 bases and 0 bases respectively, with 11 bases between them. This CDR3 has 16 amino acids. In germline, CDR1 is MNHEY, CDR2 SVGAGI. Written as DNA, the CDR3 is TGTGCCAGCAGTTACTCCCGGAGGAATATGAACACTGAAGCTTTCTTT. This translates into CASSYSRRNMNTEAFF.

V is TRBV2 and J is TRBJ1-5; D is unresolved. The V gene lost 7 bases and the J gene lost 3 bases, with 10 bases spanning the gap. The CDR3 sequence is 13 residues long. Germline assignment: CDR1 SNHLY and CDR2 FYNNEI. CDR3 in amino acids: CASKTQDNQPQHF. CDR3 bases: TGTGCCAGCAAGACGCAGGACAATCAGCCCCAGCATTTT.

CDR3 sequence (DNA): TGTGCCAGCCTCAAGCCAGGGGGAATTAACGAGCAGTACTTC. It codes for CASLKPGGINEQYF. The V call is TRBV6-5, the J call TRBJ2-7, with TRBD1 identical over 7 bases. Trimming cost V 8 bases and J 5 bases; bases outside gene matches: 12. CDR3 size: 14 residues. CDR1 MNHEY and CDR2 SVGAGI come from the germline V gene.

This clone was recorded only once. The chain is built from TRBV5-4 and TRBJ2-5; 9 bases map to TRBD2. The length of the CDR3 is 15 residues. Germline assignment: CDR1 SGHNT and CDR2 YYREEE (reference sequence). With 0 bases clipped from V and 10 bases from J, the junction kept 10 bases outside the gene matches. This chain's CDR3 is CASSLAGAGGGDQYF. The CDR3 nucleotides are TGTGCCAGCAGCTTGGCCGGAGCCGGCGGGGGGGACCAGTACTTC.

J is TRBJ1-2 and V is TRBV15; TRBD1 is a possible D gene (5 bases). The CDR3 is 14 amino acids. Trimming took off 0 bases at V and 8 bases at J, with 13 bases between the two ends. Germline V lookup: CDR1 LNHNV, CDR2 YYDKDF (reference sequence). This CDR3 reads CATSRDLGDGGYTF. CDR3 DNA sequence: TGTGCCACCAGCAGAGACTTAGGGGATGGAGGCTACACCTTC.

V and J are TRBV18 and TRBJ2-3, with 7 nucleotides matching TRBD2. Losses at the gene ends were 4 bases for V and 1 base for J; bases not matched to a gene: 11. The V gene's germline CDR1 is KGHSH and CDR2 LQKENI. The CDR3 spans 17 residues. This chain's CDR3 is CASSRSLAGDRTDTQYF. The CDR3 nucleotides read TGTGCCAGCTCACGCTCCCTGGCGGGGGACCGCACAGATACGCAGTATTTT. Full variable domain (remainder filled in from reference TRBV18 and TRBJ2-3): NAGVMQNPRHLVRRRGQEARLRCSPMKGHSHVYWYRQLPEEGLKFMVYLQKENIIDESGMPKERFSAEFPKEGPSILRIQQVVRGDSAAYFCASSRSLAGDRTDTQYFGPGTRLTVL.

CDR3 DNA sequence: TGCGCCAGCAGAGATGGACAGGGGACCGGGCGGAACTATGGCTACACCTTC. Translating it yields CASRDGQGTGRNYGYTF. The chain carries TRBV5-1 and TRBJ1-2, with 9 bases fitting TRBD1. V lost 5 bases, J lost 2 bases, and 13 bases stayed unmatched. The CDR3 contains 17 residues. The germline CDR1 and CDR2 sequences are SGHRS and YFSETQ.

V usage is TRBV19 and J usage is TRBJ2-7; D is perhaps TRBD1 (6 bases). Germline CDR1 LNHDA, CDR2 SQIVND (reference sequence). The CDR3 has 15 amino acids. The ends were cut back, 4 bases at V and 2 bases at J, with 15 bases in the middle. The CDR3 loop is CASSTGRDTAYEQYF. The CDR3 DNA follows: TGTGCCAGTAGTACAGGCCGGGACACAGCCTACGAGCAGTACTTC.

This clone was observed a single time. This rearrangement joins TRBV14 to TRBJ2-3, with D perhaps matching TRBD2 (6 bases). V was pared by 4 bases and J by 1 base, with 15 bases between. CDR3 length: 16 amino acids. Germline CDR1 is SGHDN and CDR2 is FVKESK. The CDR3: CASSPRAGPGTDTQYF. CDR3 bases: TGTGCCAGCAGCCCCCGGGCGGGGCCCGGCACAGATACGCAGTATTTT.

The chain is built from TRBV7-2 and TRBJ2-7, with TRBD1 identical over 9 bases. CDR1 is SGHTA and CDR2 is FQGNSA in the germline V gene. The V segment lost 1 base and the J segment 6 bases; nucleotides outside the gene matches: 4. This CDR3 region has 14 residues. In DNA, the CDR3 is TGTGCCAGCAGCTTAGGAGGACAGGGGAGCGAGCAGTACTTC. The encoded protein is CASSLGGQGSEQYF. The whole variable domain, remainder taken from reference TRBV7-2 and TRBJ2-7, is GAGVSQSPSNKVTEKGKDVELRCDPISGHTALYWYRQSLGQGLEFLIYFQGNSAPDKSGLPSDRFSAERTGGSVSTLTIQRTQQEDSAVYLCASSLGGQGSEQYFGPGTRLTVT.

V is TRBV4-1 and J is TRBJ2-7, with 7 bases identical to TRBD1. J lost 1 base, V lost 4 bases, and 4 bases had no gene match. This CDR3 is 14 amino acids long. CDR1 is MGHRA, CDR2 YSYEKL, per germline. The CDR3 spells CASSPWDRSYEQYF. Here the CDR3 DNA reads TGCGCCAGCAGCCCTTGGGACAGATCCTACGAGCAGTACTTC.